A single T cell receptor (beta chain) is shown here with its context. The antigen it recognizes is unknown. Base qualities are not provided; no much larger clone lies one nucleotide away. This specimen's time point label, interpreted: 12 months on ibrutinib. For TCR beta library preparation, 2 to 2.5 micrograms of genomic DNA were isolated from cryopreserved PBMCs. Longitudinal blood samples from CLL patients on ibrutinib monotherapy underwent high-throughput TCR beta sequencing. The patients were enrolled in a single-center, open-label phase 2 trial of ibrutinib monotherapy. These data originate in a study of cytotoxic CD8 clonotypes in ibrutinib-treated CLL (dated by TCRdb to 2020 to 2023). General notes on the study: In this cohort, approximately 15 patients were treatment-naive and roughly 10 were relapsed/refractory, while under 18 had unmutated IGHV. Samples at response were collected after a median of roughly twelve months of treatment, with a range of about 6 to 36 months. On average, each sample yielded 250,000 to 300,000 productive templates and about 94,000 productive rearrangements. Of the 90 or so participants in the trial, roughly 26 had longitudinal samples available. Every remission and progressive disease sample was obtained while ibrutinib was still being received by the patients. Responses were partial in roughly 24 patients and complete in 2; after median about 70 months follow-up, some 15 stayed in remission and some twelve progressed. Cryopreserved peripheral blood mononuclear cells were collected at three points: before therapy, at response, and at either sustained remission or disease progression. On the study overall, not on this receptor specifically: Baseline clonality was found to be higher than that of age-matched healthy donors and was strongly correlated with circulating CD8+ T-cell counts. Public clonotypes were found to be uncommon and were observed to contract or remain stable during treatment; the increase in clonality was shown to reflect expansion of private clonotypes at ibrutinib response. At ibrutinib response clonality went up, during sustained remission it held steady, and at progression it dropped back toward baseline. Sustained-remission and progressing patients did not have matched sampling times, and lymph node repertoires were not examined.

A MiSeq instrument was used for deep resolution sequencing, which targeted depths ranging from 1 in 1 million up to 1 in 200,000 T cells, with coverage averaging 10x for each clonotype. TCR beta libraries were generated with the immunoSEQ hsTCRB Kit. The authors processed their data as follows. The data were analyzed with ImmunoSEQ Analyzer and ImmunoSEQ Data Assistant, and V, D and J gene assignments followed IMGT definitions. Clonality, which ranges from 0 to 1, was calculated by subtracting the normalized Shannon entropy of productive rearrangement frequencies from one. Public clonotype analysis was restricted to overrepresented clonotypes comprising at least 0.05% of each patient's repertoire. Repertoires from around 13 age-matched healthy donors in immuneACCESS were used as clonality controls. The table comes from immuneACCESS by way of TCRdb, which keeps in-frame sequences with V and J called. Part of the clones is missing from these tables; in studies checked, under half for an unresolved V gene and the rest for unknown reasons. V and J calls and clone size are copied from that table; D and trimming were computed from the DNA. Across this sample there are 200,000 to 250,000 clones, with more than 70% seen only once. The ten largest clonotypes hold approximately 10% of the sample.

The sequencing here drew on PBMCs, taken after 12 months of ibrutinib treatment. The TCR sequence derives from a human donor with chronic lymphocytic leukemia.

The CDR3 reads as follows: CALPGDIFSYEQYF. The sequenced DNA is TGCGCCCTACCCGGGGACATCTTCTCCTACGAGCAGTACTTC. Recombination connected TRBV23-1 to TRBJ2-7; TRBD1 is a weak D gene call, 6 bases matching. TRBV23-1 qualifies as an ORF whose function is uncertain. From the cysteine up to the phenylalanine, the CDR3 has a length of 14 residues. The read is trimmed to its CDR3 DNA, 42 bases read in frame from base 1. The germline ends are 17 bases apart after V is trimmed by 11 bases and J by 0 bases.